This TCR beta chain originates from a study of CD8 T cells in Susac syndrome. The CDR3 runs 12 residues. The V end was cut by 6 bases, the J end by 3 bases, with 8 bases between. Germline-derived CDR1 and CDR2 are KGHSH and LQKENI. Roughly 0.45 to 1 ug RNA was reverse transcribed with random hexamers. Amplification of TCR beta CDR3 by immunoSEQ multiplex PCR spanned 54 Vbeta and 13 Jbeta. TCRdb independently ran MiXCR on the immunoSEQ multiplex PCR reads; one entry per CDR3 protein. The sample contains 100,000 to 150,000 distinct CDR3 sequences, about 95% of which appear only once. This sequence was found in a human donor in good health. Sequencing was done on a sample of CD4+ T cells from PBMCs. V gene TRBV18 combines with J gene TRBJ1-2, with D maybe TRBD1 (5 bases). The CDR3 nucleotides are TGTGCCAGCTCCGCAGGGTACTATGGCTACACCTTC. As protein: CASSAGYYGYTF.